This TCR beta chain emerged from a study of shared clonotypes between healthy human individuals. An approximately 220 ng quantity of DNA, tens of thousands of T cell genomes, went into the sorted-subset replicate PCRs. Repertoires were generated with immunoSEQ multiplex PCR, while TCRdb's copy carries only in-frame clones and drops some. The sample carries about 2.4 million clones, over 85% recorded once. Remarks on this clone: Other DNA sequences within the sample encode an identical CDR3.

V lost 0 bases and J lost 0, with 6 bases in between. The germline gives CDR1 MNHEY, CDR2 SVGAGI. The CDR3 runs 15 residues. This TCR was recovered from a young man in good health. Some clones in this sample may be carry-over from other donors' samples. The chain recombines TRBV6-5 with TRBJ1-5, with D perhaps TRBD1 (5 bases). The sample taken for sequencing was naive CD4+ T cells from PBMCs. Subset: CD45RA+ positively selected. The CDR3 spells CASSYSGGSNQPQHF. CDR3 DNA sequence: TGTGCCAGCAGTTACTCGGGGGGTAGCAATCAGCCCCAGCATTTT.